The entry below describes one T cell receptor beta chain. This sample was taken from a study of glioma-infiltrating T cells after dendritic cell vaccination. Measured with immunoSEQ multiplex PCR; TCRdb has only the in-frame clones, and not every one. The table records some 87,000 clones, approximately 81% of them present only once. V lost 4 bases and J 7 bases, leaving 17 bases between the germline ends. CDR3 length: 16 residues. Germline V CDR1 and CDR2: SEHNR, FQNEAQ (reference sequence). The J gene is TRBJ1-6, the V gene TRBV7-9; possibly TRBD1 for D (6 bases). This receptor was obtained from a human donor with glioblastoma. The sequenced sample was blood, obtained before dendritic cell vaccination. CDR3 nucleotide sequence: TGTGCCAGCAGCTCATGGAGAGGGGGGGTAAATTCACCCCTCCACTTT. This translates into CASSSWRGGVNSPLHF.